Sequencing of this TCR beta chain was carried out in a study of CXCR3-negative and CXCR3-positive naive CD8 T cells. Study context: For each library, about 1.5 +/- 0.3 million TRB reads were obtained, about 135 million in total.

The study's findings and limits: Fresh PBMCs were used in most assays, and CXCR3 expression partially decreased after cryopreservation. CXCR3-positive naive cells carried more hydrophobic TRB CDR3s than CXCR3-negative naive cells did.

Naive CD8+ T cells displayed a CD45RO-CCR7+CD27+CD95- phenotype. The authors made the TRB cDNA libraries by 5' RACE using UMI labels. Reprocessing the 5' RACE reads, TCRdb reports a single entry for every CDR3 protein and omits DNA. The record lists some 100,000 distinct CDR3 sequences, of which the ten most abundant hold roughly 0.35%. The length of the CDR3 is 14 residues. Germline CDR1 and CDR2: MDHEN and SYDVKM. Note on this clonotype: Antigen: not known.

The sequence came from a human donor in good health. Some clones in this sample may be carry-over from other donors' samples. The specimen was naive CXCR3+ CD8+ T cells from blood. The subset denotes: CD45RO-CCR7+CD27+CD95- naive CD8+ T cells expressing CXCR3 (TNR3+). The rearrangement links TRBV28 to TRBJ2-3; no DNA is available, so the TRBD1 call from TCRdb remains unchecked. The CDR3 loop reads CASRRTGGADTQYF. Based on the CDR3 plus reference TRBV28 and TRBJ2-3, the full variable domain is DVKVTQSSRYLVKRTGEKVFLECVQDMDHENMFWYRQDPGLGLRLIYFSYDVKMKEKGDIPEGYSVSREKKERFSLILESASTNQTSMYLCASRRTGGADTQYFGPGTRLTVL.